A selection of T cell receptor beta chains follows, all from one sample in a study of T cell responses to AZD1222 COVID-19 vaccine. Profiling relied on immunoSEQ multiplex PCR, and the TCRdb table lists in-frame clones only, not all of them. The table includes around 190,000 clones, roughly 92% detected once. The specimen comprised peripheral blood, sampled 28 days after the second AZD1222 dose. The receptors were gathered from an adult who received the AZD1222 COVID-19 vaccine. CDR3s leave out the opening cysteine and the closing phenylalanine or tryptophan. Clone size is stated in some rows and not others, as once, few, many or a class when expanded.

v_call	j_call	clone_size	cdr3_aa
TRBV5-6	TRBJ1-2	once	ASSLGTNYGYT
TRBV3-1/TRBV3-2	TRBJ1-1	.	ASSQRAGTEAF
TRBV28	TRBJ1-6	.	ASSPHAYYRDSENSPLH
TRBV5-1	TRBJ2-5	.	ASSHGQGRETQY
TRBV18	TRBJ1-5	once	ASSVGSDQPQH
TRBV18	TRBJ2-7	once	ASSSSGTGEVYEQY
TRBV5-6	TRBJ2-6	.	ASSPEGTGANVLT
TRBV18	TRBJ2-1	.	ASSSSGSYNEQF
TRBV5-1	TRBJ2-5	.	ASANLRGWFTSGAERGETQY
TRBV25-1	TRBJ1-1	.	ASFSLVNTEAF
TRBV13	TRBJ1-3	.	ASSSARQGAYGNTIY
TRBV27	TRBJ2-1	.	ASSSGPRFNEQF
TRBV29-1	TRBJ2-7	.	SVRRGAIGEQY
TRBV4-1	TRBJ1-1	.	ASSQPHLNMNTEAF
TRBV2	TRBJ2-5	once	ASSEGSGETQY
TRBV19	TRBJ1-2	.	ASSIVHRIYGYT
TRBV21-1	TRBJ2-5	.	ASSKVGTSGGYQETQY
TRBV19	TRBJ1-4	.	ASSMLDGAIEKLF
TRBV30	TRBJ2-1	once	AWKKRLTGGDNEQF
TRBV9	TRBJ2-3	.	ASSVGFPDTQY
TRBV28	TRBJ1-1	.	ASSLWPGQKIEAF
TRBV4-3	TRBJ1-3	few	ASSQDQGRNTIY
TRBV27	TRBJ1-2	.	ASSYQPGARGGYT
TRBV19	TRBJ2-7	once	ASSTVAGEYEQY
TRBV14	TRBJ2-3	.	ASSQDFGHFTDTQY
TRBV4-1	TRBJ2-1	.	ASSQDDSRVNEQF
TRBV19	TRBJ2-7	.	ASSGGRYEQY
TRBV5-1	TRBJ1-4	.	ASRWGAATNEKLF
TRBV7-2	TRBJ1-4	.	ASSLESEKLF
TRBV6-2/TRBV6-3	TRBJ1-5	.	ASSPGQGVSQPQH
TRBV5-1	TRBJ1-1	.	ASSLGSGGLGAEAF
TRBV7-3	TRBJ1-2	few	ASSPTGQGLDGYT
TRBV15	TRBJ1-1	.	ASRQGMNTEAF
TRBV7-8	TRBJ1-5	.	ASSFRRAPLGDQPQH
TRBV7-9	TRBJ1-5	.	ASSAGDRGNQPQH
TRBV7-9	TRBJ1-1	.	ASSLEFGRVSPRDTEAF
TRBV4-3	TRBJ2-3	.	ASSQDFNTPRTYTQY
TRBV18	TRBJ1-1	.	ASSPTALGTEAF
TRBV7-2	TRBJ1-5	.	ASSLALGDQPQH
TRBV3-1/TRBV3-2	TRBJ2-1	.	ASSQVQTNEQF
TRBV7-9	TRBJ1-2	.	ASSSSLAAGTNYGYT
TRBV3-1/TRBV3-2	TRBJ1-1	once	ASSQVAEGMNTEAF
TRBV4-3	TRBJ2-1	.	ASSHGTGVRRSYNEQF
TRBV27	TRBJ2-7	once	ASSAQGLARLYEQY
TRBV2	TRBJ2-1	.	ASSDPRLEQF